This passage covers 5 T cell receptor beta chains from one sample sequenced in a study of a mutant IDH1 vaccine in newly diagnosed glioma. Time point noted: week 35, safety follow-up. In the vaccine, a single dose held 300 ug of the mutant IDH1 20-mer peptide, along with topical imiquimod. Sequenced by immunoSEQ multiplex PCR; TCRdb stores in-frame clones only, minus some. The top ten clones hold 15% of a sample with roughly 30,000 clones, roughly 86% of them seen once. Their antigen targets remain unknown. The sequencing here drew on PBMCs, taken from a glioma patient whose treatment included an IDH1 peptide vaccine. The receptors here all came from a man in his thirties or forties with glioma.

The chain uses TRBV5-6 and TRBJ1-5; D unresolved. The V and J ends lost 3 bases and 6 bases respectively, with 13 bases between them. Per the germline V gene, CDR1 is SGHDT and CDR2 is YYEEEE. The CDR3 runs 14 residues. This chain's CDR3 is CASSYYQASQPQHF. The CDR3 nucleotides read TGTGCCAGCAGCTACTACCAGGCGAGTCAGCCCCAGCATTTT.

The V and J genes are TRBV7-2 and TRBJ1-2; D gene ambiguous. V was shortened by 5 bases and J by 12 bases, with 22 bases between the two germline ends. The length of the CDR3 is 14 residues. Germline assignment: CDR1 SGHTA and CDR2 FQGNSA. The CDR3 sequence is CASSVKGSGLQDTF. CDR3 nucleotides: TGTGCCAGCAGCGTCAAGGGCTCTGGCCTACAAGACACCTTC.

This clone is a singleton in its sample. The chain employs TRBV2 and TRBJ1-4; D gene unclear. Trimming took 6 bases from V and 8 from J, leaving 16 bases between them. CDR1 and CDR2 from the germline V gene are SNHLY and FYNNEI. The CDR3 has 14 amino acids. Here the CDR3 reads CASRTDLTGEKLFF. CDR3 sequence (DNA): TGTGCCAGCAGAACGGACCTGACGGGAGAAAAACTGTTTTTT.

This clone was counted between two and nine times. The chain combines TRBV5-1 with TRBJ1-1; TRBD1 matches 7 bases. With 3 bases clipped from V and 5 bases from J, the junction kept 13 bases outside the gene matches. Germline assignment: CDR1 SGHRS and CDR2 YFSETQ. This CDR3 region has 16 residues. In nucleotides, the CDR3 is TGCGCCAGCAGCTCTTTACGACAGGGTCGGGGGACTGAAGCTTTCTTT. Residues: CASSSLRQGRGTEAFF.

This clone occurred once. J is TRBJ1-5 and V is TRBV18; D may be TRBD1 (5 bases). This CDR3 contains 16 residues. The germline CDR1 and CDR2 sequences are KGHSH and LQKENI. V lost 6 bases, J lost 6 bases, and 21 bases lay in between. The CDR3 DNA is TGTGCCAGCTCCGATTGGATCAGGGATTTAGGTCAGCCCCAGCATTTT. Its protein is CASSDWIRDLGQPQHF.